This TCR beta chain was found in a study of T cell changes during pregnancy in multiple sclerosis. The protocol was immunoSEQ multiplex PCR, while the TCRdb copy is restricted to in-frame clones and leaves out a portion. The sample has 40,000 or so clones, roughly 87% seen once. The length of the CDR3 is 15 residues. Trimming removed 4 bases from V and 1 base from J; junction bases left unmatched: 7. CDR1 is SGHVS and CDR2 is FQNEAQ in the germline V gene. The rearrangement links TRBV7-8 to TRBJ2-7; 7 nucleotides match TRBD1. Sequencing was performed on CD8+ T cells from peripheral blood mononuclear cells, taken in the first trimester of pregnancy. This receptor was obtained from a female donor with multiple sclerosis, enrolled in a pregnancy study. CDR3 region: CASSYTSGGSYEQYF. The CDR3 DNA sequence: TGTGCCAGCAGCTACACATCAGGGGGTTCCTACGAGCAGTACTTC.